The source of this T cell receptor beta chain is a study of early stage breast cancer tumors. Overall study: ER+/PR+/HER2- status applied to about 75% of the 16 invasive breast tumors. Points from the study as a whole: In most of the 16 patients, blood comparison separated tumor from normal breast. Unsorted bulk genomic DNA sequencing lacked pairing and functional marker data.

Looked up from germline, CDR1 is MNHNY and CDR2 is SVGAGI (reference sequence). V was pared by 2 bases and J by 7 bases, with 4 bases of the junction left unmatched. CDR3 length: 14 residues. Note on this clone: Antigen unknown.

TCRdb's copy holds only in-frame clones and misses some; the assay was immunoSEQ multiplex PCR. The sample holds tens of thousands of clones, approximately 75% seen once. The gene calls are TRBV6-6 and TRBJ2-7; 11 nucleotides align to TRBD1. The sample was blood. The sequence derives from a person aged 45-60 years with breast cancer. CDR3 sequence: CASSYGQGAGEQYF. The CDR3, as DNA: TGTGCCAGCAGTTACGGACAGGGGGCAGGGGAGCAGTACTTC.